This T cell receptor beta chain is from a study of T-cell memory formation after mild COVID-19. About the study: For the most part, TCR clusters were specific to one donor.

This clonotype was detected a few times. What it binds is unknown. Trimming left V 5 bases short and J 2 bases short, with 12 bases between. Germline CDR1 MNHEY, CDR2 SVGAGI. This CDR3 has 14 residues. Each CDR3 protein gets one entry after TCRdb re-called the 5' RACE reads with MiXCR. The data show 350,000 to 500,000 distinct CDR3 sequences, 23% seen once. Whole-study results and caveats: Pre-infection memory already had some responding clones, implying cross-reactive memory joined. Chiefly within CM and EM were the contracting CD4+ clones; CD8+ ones were within EMRA.

The sequence derives from an adult woman who had mild COVID-19 (a few samples of this study predate the infection). Cell type and time point are not known. Sequencing was performed on PBMCs or a T cell subset sorted from them (not recorded which). This rearrangement joins TRBV6-5 to TRBJ2-5, with D maybe TRBD1 (7 bases). The CDR3 loop is CASSPPGGQETQYF. In DNA form, the CDR3 reads TGTGCCAGCAGTCCCCCAGGGGGGCAAGAGACCCAGTACTTC.